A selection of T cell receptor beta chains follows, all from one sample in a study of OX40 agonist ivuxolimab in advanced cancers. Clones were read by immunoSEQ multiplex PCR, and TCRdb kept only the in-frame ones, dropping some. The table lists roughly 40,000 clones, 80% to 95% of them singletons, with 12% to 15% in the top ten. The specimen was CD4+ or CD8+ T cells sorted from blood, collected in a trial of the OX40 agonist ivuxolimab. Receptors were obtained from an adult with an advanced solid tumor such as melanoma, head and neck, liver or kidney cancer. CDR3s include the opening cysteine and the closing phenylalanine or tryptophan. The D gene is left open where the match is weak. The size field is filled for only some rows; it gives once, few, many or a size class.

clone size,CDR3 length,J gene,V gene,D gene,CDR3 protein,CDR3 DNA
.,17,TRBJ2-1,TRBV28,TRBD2,CASSSWGGTSGRYEQFF,TGTGCCAGCAGCTCATGGGGCGGGACTAGCGGGAGATATGAGCAGTTCTTC
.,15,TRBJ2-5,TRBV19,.,CACSPGIAGQETQYF,TGTGCCTGTAGTCCTGGTATCGCGGGGCAAGAGACCCAGTACTTC
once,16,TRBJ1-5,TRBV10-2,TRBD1,CASSEGRGQVGQPQHF,TGCGCCAGCAGTGAGGGTCGGGGACAGGTTGGCCAGCCCCAGCATTTT
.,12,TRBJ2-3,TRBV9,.,CASSANLDTQYF,TGTGCCAGCAGTGCCAACTTAGATACGCAGTATTTT
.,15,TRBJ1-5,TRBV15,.,CATSRDRGINQPQHF,TGTGCCACCAGCAGAGATCGGGGAATCAATCAGCCCCAGCATTTT
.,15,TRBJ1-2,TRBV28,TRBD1,CASSIPGQGAVGYTF,TGTGCCAGCAGTATCCCGGGACAGGGGGCGGTGGGCTACACCTTC
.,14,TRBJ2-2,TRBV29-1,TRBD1,CSVDGTGNTGELFF,TGCAGCGTTGATGGGACAGGGAACACCGGGGAGCTGTTTTTT
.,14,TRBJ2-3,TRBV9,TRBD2,CASSEAGGSDTQYF,TGTGCCAGCAGTGAAGCGGGAGGCTCCGATACGCAGTATTTT
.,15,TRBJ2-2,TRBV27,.,CASSLSVTYTGELFF,TGTGCCAGCAGTTTATCAGTCACTTACACCGGGGAGCTGTTTTTT
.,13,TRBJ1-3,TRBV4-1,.,CASSDISGNTIYF,TGCGCCAGCAGTGATATCTCTGGAAACACCATATATTTT
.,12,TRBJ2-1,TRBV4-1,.,CASSHPSHEQFF,TGCGCCAGCAGCCACCCAAGTCATGAGCAGTTCTTC
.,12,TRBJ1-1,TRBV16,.,CASSAIGTEAFF,TGTGCCAGCAGCGCCATTGGCACTGAAGCTTTCTTT
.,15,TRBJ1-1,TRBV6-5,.,CASSYSGQGNTEAFF,TGTGCCAGCAGTTACTCGGGGCAGGGGAACACTGAAGCTTTCTTT
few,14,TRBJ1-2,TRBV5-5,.,CASSLRNRGDGYTF,TGTGCCAGCAGCTTGCGCAACAGAGGGGATGGCTACACCTTC
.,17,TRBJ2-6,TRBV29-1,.,CSVEDSGATSGANVLTF,TGCAGCGTTGAAGATTCGGGAGCGACCTCTGGGGCCAACGTCCTGACTTTC
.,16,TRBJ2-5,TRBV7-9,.,CASSLGGYGREETQYF,TGTGCCAGCAGCTTAGGGGGGTACGGGAGAGAAGAGACCCAGTACTTC
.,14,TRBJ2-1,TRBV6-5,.,CASSYGGSYNEQFF,TGTGCCAGCAGTTACGGGGGCTCCTACAATGAGCAGTTCTTC
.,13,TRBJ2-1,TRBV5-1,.,CASTYETYNEQFF,TGCGCCAGCACCTATGAAACGTACAATGAGCAGTTCTTC
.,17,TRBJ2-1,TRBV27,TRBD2,CASSSVAGELSYNEQFF,TGTGCCAGCAGTTCGGTAGCGGGAGAGCTCTCCTACAATGAGCAGTTCTTC
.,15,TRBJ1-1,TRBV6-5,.,CASSYSSRVNTEAFF,TGTGCCAGCAGTTACTCGAGCAGGGTGAACACTGAAGCTTTCTTT
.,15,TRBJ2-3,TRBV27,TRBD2,CASSLTGTSSDTQYF,TGTGCCAGCAGTTTGACCGGGACTAGCTCAGATACGCAGTATTTT
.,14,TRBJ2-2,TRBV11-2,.,CASSLDWGGRELFF,TGTGCCAGCAGCTTAGATTGGGGGGGGCGGGAGCTGTTTTTT
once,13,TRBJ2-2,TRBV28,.,CASSWGDTGELFF,TGTGCCAGCAGTTGGGGGGATACCGGGGAGCTGTTTTTT
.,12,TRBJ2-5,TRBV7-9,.,CASSSFQETQYF,TGTGCCAGCAGCTCGTTCCAAGAGACCCAGTACTTC
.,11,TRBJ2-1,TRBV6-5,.,CASSGGNEQFF,TGTGCCAGCAGTGGCGGAAATGAGCAGTTCTTC
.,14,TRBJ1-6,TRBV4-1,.,CASSQVTELSPLHF,TGCGCCAGCAGCCAAGTGACAGAGCTTTCACCCCTCCACTTT
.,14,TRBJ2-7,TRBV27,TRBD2,CASSLAGGPYEQYF,TGTGCCAGCAGTTTAGCGGGAGGGCCTTACGAGCAGTACTTC
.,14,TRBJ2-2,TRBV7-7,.,CASSTWDLGGELFF,TGTGCTAGCAGCACCTGGGACCTTGGCGGGGAGCTGTTTTTT
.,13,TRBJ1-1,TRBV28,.,CASGRQANTEAFF,TGTGCCAGCGGACGACAGGCGAACACTGAAGCTTTCTTT
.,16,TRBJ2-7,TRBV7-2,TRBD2,CASSSWTSGRESTFRF,TGTGCCAGCAGCTCCTGGACTAGCGGGAGGGAAAGCACTTTCCGCTTC
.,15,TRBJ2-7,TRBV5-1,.,CASSLETVSSYEQYF,TGCGCCAGCAGCTTGGAGACTGTTAGCTCCTACGAGCAGTACTTC
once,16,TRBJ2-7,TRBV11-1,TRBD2,CASSQPLRGSIHEQYF,TGTGCCAGCAGCCAGCCTCTGCGCGGGAGTATCCACGAGCAGTACTTC
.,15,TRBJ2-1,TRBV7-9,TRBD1,CASSGGQGASNEQFF,TGTGCCAGCAGCGGGGGACAGGGTGCTTCCAATGAGCAGTTCTTC
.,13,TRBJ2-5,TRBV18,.,CASSPGPRETQYF,TGTGCCAGCTCACCCGGACCCCGGGAGACCCAGTACTTC
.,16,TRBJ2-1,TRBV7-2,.,CASSLLMGVPYNEQFF,TGTGCCAGCAGCTTATTGATGGGAGTCCCCTACAATGAGCAGTTCTTC
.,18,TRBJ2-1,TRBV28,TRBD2,CASSSQLAGVGLDNEQFF,TGTGCCAGCAGTTCCCAACTAGCGGGAGTAGGGTTAGACAATGAGCAGTTCTTC
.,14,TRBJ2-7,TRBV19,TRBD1,CASSSSGQGHEQYF,TGTGCCAGTAGTTCATCGGGACAGGGCCACGAGCAGTACTTC
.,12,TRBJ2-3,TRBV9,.,CASSHRTDTQYF,TGTGCCAGCAGCCACCGAACAGATACGCAGTATTTT
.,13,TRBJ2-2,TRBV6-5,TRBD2,CASISGRAGELFF,TGTGCCAGCATAAGCGGGAGAGCCGGGGAGCTGTTTTTT
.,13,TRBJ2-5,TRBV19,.,CASSPRLAETQYF,TGTGCCAGTAGCCCGCGGTTGGCGGAGACCCAGTACTTC
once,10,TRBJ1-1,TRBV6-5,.,CASGVAEAFF,TGTGCCAGCGGAGTGGCTGAAGCTTTCTTT
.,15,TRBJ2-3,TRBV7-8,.,CASSLVTSGTDTQYF,TGTGCCAGCAGCTTAGTGACGAGTGGGACAGATACGCAGTATTTT
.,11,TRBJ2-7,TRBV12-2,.,CASRLVNEQYF,TGTGCAAGTCGCTTGGTAAACGAGCAGTACTTC
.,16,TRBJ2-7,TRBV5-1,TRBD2,CASSLGWGSSGLEQYF,TGCGCCAGCAGCTTGGGTTGGGGGTCTAGCGGACTCGAGCAGTACTTC
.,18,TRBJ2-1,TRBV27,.,CASSLRAPTTPGYNEQFF,TGTGCCAGCAGTTTACGAGCCCCCACTACCCCCGGCTACAATGAGCAGTTCTTC
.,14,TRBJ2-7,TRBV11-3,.,CASSLVGRYYEQYF,TGTGCCAGCAGCTTAGTCGGGAGATATTACGAGCAGTACTTC
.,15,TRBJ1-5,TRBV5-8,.,CASSLRGTSNQPQHF,TGTGCCAGCAGCTTGAGGGGGACGAGCAATCAGCCCCAGCATTTT
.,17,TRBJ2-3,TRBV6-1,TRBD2,CASSGMFGGGSTDTQYF,TGTGCCAGCAGTGGAATGTTCGGGGGAGGGAGCACAGATACGCAGTATTTT
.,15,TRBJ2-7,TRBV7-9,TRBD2,CASSTTSGTSYEQYF,TGTGCCAGCAGCACCACTAGCGGGACATCCTACGAGCAGTACTTC
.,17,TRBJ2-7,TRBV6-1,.,CASSEVEDQGPYYEQYF,TGTGCCAGCAGTGAAGTGGAGGATCAGGGTCCCTACTACGAGCAGTACTTC
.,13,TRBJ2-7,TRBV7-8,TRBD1,CASSWGQDYEQYF,TGTGCCAGCAGCTGGGGACAGGACTACGAGCAGTACTTC